This T cell receptor (beta chain) is from a study of control samples from healthy donors and cancer patients (dated by TCRdb to the early 2020s). The CDR3, cysteine through phenylalanine, is 15 amino acids long. The entry retains the CDR3 DNA only, 45 bases that are in frame from base 1. The germline V end is reduced by 0 bases and the J end by 6 bases; junction bases left unmatched: 4. Sequences LGHDT (CDR1) and YNNKEL (CDR2) are obtained from the germline V gene (reference sequence). This clone appeared once. Its antigen is unknown. No qualities accompany the bases; no much larger clone lies one base away. The library was made by the immunoSEQ multiplex PCR assay. TCRdb re-hosts the immuneACCESS table, in-frame sequences only. Its copies lack some clones; in the studies checked, an unresolved V gene accounts for under half of them, and the cause for the rest is not known. The sample profile shows tens of thousands of clones; roughly 87% of them were found once. Clones ranked in the top ten supply over 3.5% of the sample.

The receptor comes from a woman aged 50 to 65 in good health. The sample consisted of blood. Recombination linked TRBV3-1 (or the pseudogene TRBV3-2) to TRBJ2-7, with 11 junctional bases fitting TRBD2. The nucleotides are TGTGCCAGCAGCCAAGAACTAGCGGGAGCCACCGAGCAGTACTTC. Its translation is CASSQELAGATEQYF.